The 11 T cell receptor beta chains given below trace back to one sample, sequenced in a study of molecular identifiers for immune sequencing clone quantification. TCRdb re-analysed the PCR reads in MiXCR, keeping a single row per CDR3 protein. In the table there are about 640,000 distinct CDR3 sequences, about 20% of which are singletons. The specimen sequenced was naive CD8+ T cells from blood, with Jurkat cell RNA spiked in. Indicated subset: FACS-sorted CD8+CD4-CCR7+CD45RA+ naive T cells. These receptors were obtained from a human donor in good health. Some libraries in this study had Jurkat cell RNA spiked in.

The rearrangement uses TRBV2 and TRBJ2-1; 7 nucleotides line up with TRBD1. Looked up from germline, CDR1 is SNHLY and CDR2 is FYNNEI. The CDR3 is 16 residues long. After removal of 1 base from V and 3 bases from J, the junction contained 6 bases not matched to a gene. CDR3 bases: TGTGCCAGCAGTGAAGACAGGGGATTAATCTACAATGAGCAGTTCTTC. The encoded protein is CASSEDRGLIYNEQFF.

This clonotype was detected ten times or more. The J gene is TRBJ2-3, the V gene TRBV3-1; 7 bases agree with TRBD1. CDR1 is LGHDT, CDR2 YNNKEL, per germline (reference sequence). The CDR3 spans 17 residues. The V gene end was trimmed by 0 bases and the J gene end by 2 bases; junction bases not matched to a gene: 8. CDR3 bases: TGTGCCAGCAGCCAAGACCGAGGGGGCGCGGTCACAGATACGCAGTATTTT. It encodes CASSQDRGGAVTDTQYF.

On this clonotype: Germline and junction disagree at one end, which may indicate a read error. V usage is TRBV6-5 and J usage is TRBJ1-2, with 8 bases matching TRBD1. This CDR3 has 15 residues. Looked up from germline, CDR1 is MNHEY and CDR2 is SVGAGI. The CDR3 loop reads CASTEKAGGFYGHTF. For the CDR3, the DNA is TGTGCCAGCACCGAAAAGGCAGGGGGCTTCTATGGCCACACCTTC.

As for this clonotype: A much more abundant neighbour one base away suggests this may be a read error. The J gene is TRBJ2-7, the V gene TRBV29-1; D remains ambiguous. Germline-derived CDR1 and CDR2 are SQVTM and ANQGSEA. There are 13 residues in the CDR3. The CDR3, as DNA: TGCAGCGTTGAAGACAGGATCTCCCACGAGCAGTACTTC. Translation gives CSVEDRISHEQYF.

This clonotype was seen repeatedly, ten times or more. This CDR3 reads CASSQDRPSGRAEEQYF. As DNA, the CDR3 is TGCGCCAGCAGCCAAGATAGGCCGAGCGGGAGGGCCGAGGAGCAGTACTTC. The chain is built from TRBV4-1 and TRBJ2-7; 10 nucleotides line up with TRBD2. The V gene end was trimmed by 0 bases and the J gene end by 7 bases; junction bases not matched to a gene: 12. There are 17 residues in the CDR3. Germline values: CDR1 MGHRA, CDR2 YSYEKL.

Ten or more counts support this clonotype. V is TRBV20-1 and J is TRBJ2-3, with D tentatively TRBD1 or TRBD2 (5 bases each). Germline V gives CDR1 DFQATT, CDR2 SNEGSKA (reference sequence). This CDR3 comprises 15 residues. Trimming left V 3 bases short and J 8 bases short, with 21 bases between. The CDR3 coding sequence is TGCAGTGCTAGGCCCTGGGACGGCTCGGTAGTTACGCAGTATTTT. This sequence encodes CSARPWDGSVVTQYF.

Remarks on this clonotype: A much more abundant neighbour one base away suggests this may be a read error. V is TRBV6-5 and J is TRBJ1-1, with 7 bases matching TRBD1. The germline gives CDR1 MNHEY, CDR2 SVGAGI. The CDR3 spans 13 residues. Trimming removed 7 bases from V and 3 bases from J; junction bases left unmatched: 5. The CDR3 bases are TGTGCCAGCACAGGGGGGGAGTACACTGAAGCTTTCTTT. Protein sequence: CASTGGEYTEAFF.

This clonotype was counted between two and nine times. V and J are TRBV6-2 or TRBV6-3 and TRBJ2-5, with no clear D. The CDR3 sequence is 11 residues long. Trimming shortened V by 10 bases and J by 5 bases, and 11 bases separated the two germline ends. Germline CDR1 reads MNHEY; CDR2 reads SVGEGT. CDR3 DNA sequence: TGTGCCACCCTAAGGTCGGAGACCCAGTACTTC. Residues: CATLRSETQYF.

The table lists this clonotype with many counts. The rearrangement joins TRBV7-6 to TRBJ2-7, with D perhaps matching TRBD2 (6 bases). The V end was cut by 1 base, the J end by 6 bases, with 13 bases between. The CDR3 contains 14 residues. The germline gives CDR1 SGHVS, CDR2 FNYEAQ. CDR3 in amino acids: CASSLGQGGGEQYF. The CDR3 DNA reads TGTGCCAGCAGCTTAGGTCAGGGAGGAGGCGAGCAGTACTTC.

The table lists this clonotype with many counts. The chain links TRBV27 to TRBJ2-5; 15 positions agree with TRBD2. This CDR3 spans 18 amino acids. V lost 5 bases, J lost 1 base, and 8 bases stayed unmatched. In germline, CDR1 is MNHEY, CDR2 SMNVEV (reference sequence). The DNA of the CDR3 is TGTGCCAGCAGTGCACCGGGACTAGCGGGAGGCCCCCAAGAGACCCAGTACTTC. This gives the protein CASSAPGLAGGPQETQYF.

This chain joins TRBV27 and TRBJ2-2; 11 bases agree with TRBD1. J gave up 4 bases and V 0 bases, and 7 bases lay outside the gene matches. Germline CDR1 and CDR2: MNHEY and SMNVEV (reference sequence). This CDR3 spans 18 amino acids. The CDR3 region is CASSLSGQGGYSTGELFF. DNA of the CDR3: TGTGCCAGCAGTTTATCGGGACAGGGGGGTTACTCCACCGGGGAGCTGTTTTTT.